This T cell receptor (beta chain) was sequenced for a study of T cell responses to AZD1222 COVID-19 vaccine. This clone occurred once. The germline CDR1 and CDR2 sequences are MNHEY and SVGEGT. This CDR3 has 17 residues. The V end lost 5 bases, the J end lost 0 bases, and 17 bases lay between the germline ends. Here immunoSEQ multiplex PCR was the method, and the copy in TCRdb shows in-frame clones only, minus some. The sample records 65,000 to 100,000 clones, 80% being singletons. The source of this sequence is an adult in good health. The sequencing used peripheral blood, collected on day 0 of AZD1222 vaccination. V gene TRBV6-2 or TRBV6-3 combines with J gene TRBJ1-5; D not certain. CDR3 nucleotides: TGTGCCAGCAGTCAGTACCGAGGTGATTATAGCAATCAGCCCCAGCATTTT. Protein sequence: CASSQYRGDYSNQPQHF.